This TCR beta chain was sequenced in a study of T cell repertoires in cytomegalovirus infection. Study-level results: Cumulative frequency of public TCR beta families picked out carriers of CMV plus the relevant HLA. Dominant in the ex vivo response were TCR beta clonotypes restricted by HLA-C and specific for CMV.

Many counts were recorded for this clonotype. What it binds is not known. V lost 8 bases to trimming and J lost 9 bases, with 17 bases between them. The CDR3 runs to 13 residues. The germline CDR1 and CDR2 sequences are SGHTA and FQGTGA. Each CDR3 protein gets one entry after TCRdb re-called the reads with MiXCR. The top ten clones hold around 9.6% of a sample with around 440,000 distinct CDR3 sequences, about 10% of them seen once. The material sequenced was PBMCs. V usage is TRBV7-3 and J usage is TRBJ2-1, with D tentatively TRBD2 (6 bases). This clonotype originated in a human donor in good health (CMV status not recorded). Some clones in this sample may be carry-over from other donors' samples. The CDR3 DNA follows: TGTGCCAGCTCTCCCTCTCGGGAGTCTGAGCAGTTCTTC. It translates to CASSPSRESEQFF.